This T cell receptor (beta chain) is drawn from a study of monozygotic twins with inflammatory bowel disease. TCRdb re-called the 5' RACE reads; one entry per CDR3 protein, DNA not given. Found here are over 150,000 distinct CDR3 sequences; the top ten clones hold approximately 2.5%. The clonotype comes from a human donor with ulcerative colitis or Crohn's disease, or a healthy co-twin of an affected twin (not recorded which). Sequences were obtained from blood.

The CDR3 sequence is CASSLGGQSYEQYF. The gene calls are TRBV7-9 and TRBJ2-7; the TCRdb call, TRBD1, lacks DNA for checking. This CDR3 comprises 14 residues. Per germline, CDR1 SEHNR and CDR2 FQNEAQ (reference sequence).